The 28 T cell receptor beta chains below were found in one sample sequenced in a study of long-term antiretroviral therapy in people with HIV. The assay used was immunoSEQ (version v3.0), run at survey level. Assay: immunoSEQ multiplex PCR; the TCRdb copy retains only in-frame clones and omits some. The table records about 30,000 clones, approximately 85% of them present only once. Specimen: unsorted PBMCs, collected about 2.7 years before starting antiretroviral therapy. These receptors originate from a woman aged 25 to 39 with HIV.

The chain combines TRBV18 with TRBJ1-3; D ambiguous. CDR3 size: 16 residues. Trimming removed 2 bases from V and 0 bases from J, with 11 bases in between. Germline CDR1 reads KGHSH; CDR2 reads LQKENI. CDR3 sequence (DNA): TGTGCCAGCTCACCAAAAGGACCATCCTCTGGAAACACCATATATTTT. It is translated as CASSPKGPSSGNTIYF.

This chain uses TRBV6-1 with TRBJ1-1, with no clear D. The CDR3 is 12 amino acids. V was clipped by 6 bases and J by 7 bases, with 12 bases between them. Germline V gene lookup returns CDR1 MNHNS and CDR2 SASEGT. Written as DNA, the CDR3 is TGTGCCAGCAGATTGATGGCTCGTGAAGCTTTCTTT. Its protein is CASRLMAREAFF.

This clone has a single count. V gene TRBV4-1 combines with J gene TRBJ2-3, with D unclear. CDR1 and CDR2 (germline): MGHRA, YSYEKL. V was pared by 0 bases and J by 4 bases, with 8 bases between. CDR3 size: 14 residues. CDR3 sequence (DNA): TGCGCCAGCAGCCAAGATATCCCACCAGATACGCAGTATTTT. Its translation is CASSQDIPPDTQYF.

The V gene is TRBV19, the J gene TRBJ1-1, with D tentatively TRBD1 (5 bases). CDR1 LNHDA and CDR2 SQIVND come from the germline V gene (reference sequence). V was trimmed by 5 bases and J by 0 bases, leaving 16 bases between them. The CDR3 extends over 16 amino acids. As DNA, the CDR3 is TGTGCCAGTAGTCCATTCACAGGAATCATGAACACTGAAGCTTTCTTT. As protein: CASSPFTGIMNTEAFF.

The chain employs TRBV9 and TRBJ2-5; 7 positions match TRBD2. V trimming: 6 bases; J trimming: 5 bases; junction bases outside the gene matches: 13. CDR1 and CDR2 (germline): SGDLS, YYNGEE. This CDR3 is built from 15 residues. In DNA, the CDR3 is TGTGCCAGCACTCTAGGGGCAGCCGGGAGGGAGACCCAGTACTTC. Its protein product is CASTLGAAGRETQYF.

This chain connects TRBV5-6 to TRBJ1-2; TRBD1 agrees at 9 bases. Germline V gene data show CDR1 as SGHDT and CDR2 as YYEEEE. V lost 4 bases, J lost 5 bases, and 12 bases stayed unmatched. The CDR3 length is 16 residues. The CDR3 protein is CASSPGPDRGGYGYTF. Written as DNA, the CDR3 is TGTGCCAGCAGCCCCGGCCCGGACAGGGGAGGGTATGGCTACACCTTC.

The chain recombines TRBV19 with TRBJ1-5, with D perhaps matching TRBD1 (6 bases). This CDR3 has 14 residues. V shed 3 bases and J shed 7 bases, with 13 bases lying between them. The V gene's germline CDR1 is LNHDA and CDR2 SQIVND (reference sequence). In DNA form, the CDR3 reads TGTGCCAGTAGTATTTTTGGCGGGGGCCAGCCCCAGCATTTT. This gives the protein CASSIFGGGQPQHF. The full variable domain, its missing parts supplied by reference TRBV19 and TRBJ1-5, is DGGITQSPKYLFRKEGQNVTLSCEQNLNHDAMYWYRQDPGQGLRLIYYSQIVNDFQKGDIAEGYSVSREKKESFPLTVTSAQKNPTAFYLCASSIFGGGQPQHFGDGTRLSIL.

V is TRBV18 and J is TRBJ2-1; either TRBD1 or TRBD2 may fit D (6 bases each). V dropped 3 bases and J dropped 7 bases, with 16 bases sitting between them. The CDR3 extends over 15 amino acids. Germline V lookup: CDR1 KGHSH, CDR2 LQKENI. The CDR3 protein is CASSPGSGGRNEQFF. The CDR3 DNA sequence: TGTGCCAGCTCACCTGGGTCCGGGGGCCGAAATGAGCAGTTCTTC.

Here the CDR3 reads CASSPVNGDPYTDTQYF. CDR3 bases: TGTGCCAGCTCACCTGTTAATGGGGACCCGTACACAGATACGCAGTATTTT. The J gene is TRBJ2-3, the V gene TRBV18; D could derive from TRBD1 or TRBD2 (5 bases each). Germline V gives CDR1 KGHSH, CDR2 LQKENI. CDR3 length equals 17 residues. V was pared by 3 bases and J by 2 bases, with 18 bases between.

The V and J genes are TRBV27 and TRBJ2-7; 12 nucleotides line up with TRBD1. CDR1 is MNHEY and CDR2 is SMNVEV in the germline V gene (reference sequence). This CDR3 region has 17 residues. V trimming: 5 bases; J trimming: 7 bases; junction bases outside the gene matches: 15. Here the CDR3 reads CASSPGTGGGWGEEQYF. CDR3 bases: TGTGCCAGCAGTCCCGGGACAGGGGGCGGTTGGGGCGAAGAGCAGTACTTC.

CDR3 loop: CAWRPPPWENTEAFF. CDR3 sequence (DNA): TGTGCCTGGAGACCTCCGCCTTGGGAGAACACTGAAGCTTTCTTT. The chain links TRBV30 to TRBJ1-1, with D hard to call. The germline V and J ends were trimmed by 3 bases and 1 base, with 15 bases remaining between them. Germline-derived CDR1 and CDR2 are GTSNPN and SVGIG (reference sequence). The CDR3 is 15 amino acids.

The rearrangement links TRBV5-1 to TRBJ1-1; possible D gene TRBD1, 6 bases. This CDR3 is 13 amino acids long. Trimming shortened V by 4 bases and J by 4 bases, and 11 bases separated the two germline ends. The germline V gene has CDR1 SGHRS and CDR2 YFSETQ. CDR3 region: CASSAQGVTEAFF. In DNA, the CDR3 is TGCGCCAGCAGCGCACAGGGAGTCACTGAAGCTTTCTTT. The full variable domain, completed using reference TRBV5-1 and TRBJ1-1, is KAGVTQTPRYLIKTRGQQVTLSCSPISGHRSVSWYQQTPGQGLQFLFEYFSETQRNKGNFPGRFSGRQFSNSRSEMNVSTLELGDSALYLCASSAQGVTEAFFGQGTRLTVV.

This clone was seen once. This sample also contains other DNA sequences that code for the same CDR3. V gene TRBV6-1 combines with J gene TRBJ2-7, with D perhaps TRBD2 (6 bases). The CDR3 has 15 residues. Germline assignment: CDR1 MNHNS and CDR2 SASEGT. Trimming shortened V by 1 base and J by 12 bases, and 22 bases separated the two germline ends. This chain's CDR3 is CASSEDQSVVGLTYF. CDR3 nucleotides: TGTGCCAGCAGTGAAGATCAATCAGTGGTGGGACTGACGTACTTC.

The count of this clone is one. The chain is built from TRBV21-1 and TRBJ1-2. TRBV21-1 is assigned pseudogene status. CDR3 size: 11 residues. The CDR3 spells CASSKGRGYTF. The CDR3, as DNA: TGTGCCAGCAGCAAAGGAAGAGGCTACACCTTC.

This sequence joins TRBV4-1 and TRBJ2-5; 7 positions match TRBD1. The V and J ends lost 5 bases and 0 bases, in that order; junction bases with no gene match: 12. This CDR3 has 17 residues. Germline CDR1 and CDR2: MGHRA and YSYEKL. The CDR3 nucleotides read TGCGCCAGCAGCAGGAGCCGGGACAGTGGGTACCAAGAGACCCAGTACTTC. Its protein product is CASSRSRDSGYQETQYF.

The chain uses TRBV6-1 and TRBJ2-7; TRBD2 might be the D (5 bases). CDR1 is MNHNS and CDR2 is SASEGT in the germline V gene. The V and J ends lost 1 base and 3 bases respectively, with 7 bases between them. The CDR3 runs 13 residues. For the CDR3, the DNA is TGTGCCAGCAGTGAAGGAGGGAACTACGAGCAGTACGTC. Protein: CASSEGGNYEQYV.

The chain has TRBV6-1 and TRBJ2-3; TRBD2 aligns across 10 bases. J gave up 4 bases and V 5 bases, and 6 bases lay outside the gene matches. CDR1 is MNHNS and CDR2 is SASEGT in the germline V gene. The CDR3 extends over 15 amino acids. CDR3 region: CASSPESGGADTQYF. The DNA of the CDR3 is TGTGCCAGCAGTCCGGAAAGCGGGGGGGCAGATACGCAGTATTTT.

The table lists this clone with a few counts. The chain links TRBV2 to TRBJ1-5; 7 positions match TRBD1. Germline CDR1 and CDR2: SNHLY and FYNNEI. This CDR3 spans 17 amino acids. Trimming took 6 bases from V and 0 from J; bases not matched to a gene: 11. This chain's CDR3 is CASRRSPGTVSNQPQHF. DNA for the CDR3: TGTGCCAGCAGACGAAGCCCTGGGACAGTTAGCAATCAGCCCCAGCATTTT.

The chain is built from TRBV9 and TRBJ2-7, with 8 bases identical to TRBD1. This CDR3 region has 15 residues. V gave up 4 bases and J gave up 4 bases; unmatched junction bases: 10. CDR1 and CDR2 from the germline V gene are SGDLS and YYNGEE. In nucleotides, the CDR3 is TGTGCCAGCAGCTCAGGACAGGGTGGTTTTTACGAGCAGTACTTC. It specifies CASSSGQGGFYEQYF.

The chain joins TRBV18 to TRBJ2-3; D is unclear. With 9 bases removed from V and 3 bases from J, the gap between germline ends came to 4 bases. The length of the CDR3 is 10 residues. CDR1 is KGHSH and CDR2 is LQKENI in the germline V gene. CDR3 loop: CARRTDTQYF. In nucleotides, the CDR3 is TGTGCCAGACGAACAGATACGCAGTATTTT.

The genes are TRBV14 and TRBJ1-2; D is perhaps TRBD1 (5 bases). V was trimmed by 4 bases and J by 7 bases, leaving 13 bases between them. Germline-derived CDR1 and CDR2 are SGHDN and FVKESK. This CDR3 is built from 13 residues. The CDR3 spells CASSPAGGFGYTF. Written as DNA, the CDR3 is TGTGCCAGCAGCCCGGCGGGGGGTTTTGGCTACACCTTC.

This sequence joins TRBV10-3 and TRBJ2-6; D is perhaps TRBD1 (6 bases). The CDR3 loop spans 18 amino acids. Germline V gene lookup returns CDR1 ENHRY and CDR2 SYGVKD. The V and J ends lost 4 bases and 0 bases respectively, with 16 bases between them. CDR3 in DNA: TGTGCCATCAGTGGGAGGTCAGGACAGAGCTCTGGGGCCAACGTCCTGACTTTC. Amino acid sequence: CAISGRSGQSSGANVLTF.

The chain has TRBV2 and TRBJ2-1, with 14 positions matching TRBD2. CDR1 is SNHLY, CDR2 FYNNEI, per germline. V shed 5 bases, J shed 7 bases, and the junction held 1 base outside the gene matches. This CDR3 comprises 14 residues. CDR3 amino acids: CASSWTSGGNEQFF. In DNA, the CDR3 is TGTGCCAGCAGTTGGACTAGCGGGGGGAATGAGCAGTTCTTC.

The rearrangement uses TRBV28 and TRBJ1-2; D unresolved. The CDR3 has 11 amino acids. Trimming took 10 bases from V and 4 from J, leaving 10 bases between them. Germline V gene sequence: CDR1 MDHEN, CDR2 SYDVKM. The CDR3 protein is CATGESYGYTF. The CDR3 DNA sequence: TGTGCCACCGGGGAGTCCTATGGCTACACCTTC.

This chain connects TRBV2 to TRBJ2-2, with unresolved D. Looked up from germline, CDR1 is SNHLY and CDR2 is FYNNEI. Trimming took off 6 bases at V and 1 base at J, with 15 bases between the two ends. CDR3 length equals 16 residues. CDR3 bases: TGTGCCAGCAGGTCACAATTTACCCTGAACACCGGGGAGCTGTTTTTT. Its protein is CASRSQFTLNTGELFF.

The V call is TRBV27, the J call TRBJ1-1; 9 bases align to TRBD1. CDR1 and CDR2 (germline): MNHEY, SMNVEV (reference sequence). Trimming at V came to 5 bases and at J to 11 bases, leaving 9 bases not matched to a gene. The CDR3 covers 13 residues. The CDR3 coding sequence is TGTGCCAGCAGTCAAGAACCGGGACAGGGCGCTTTCTTT. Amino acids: CASSQEPGQGAFF.

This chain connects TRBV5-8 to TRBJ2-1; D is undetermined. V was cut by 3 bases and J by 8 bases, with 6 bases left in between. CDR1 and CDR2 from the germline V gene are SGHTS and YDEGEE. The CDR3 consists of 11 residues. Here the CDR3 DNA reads TGTGCCAGCAGCTCTTACGATGAGCAGTTCTTC. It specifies CASSSYDEQFF.

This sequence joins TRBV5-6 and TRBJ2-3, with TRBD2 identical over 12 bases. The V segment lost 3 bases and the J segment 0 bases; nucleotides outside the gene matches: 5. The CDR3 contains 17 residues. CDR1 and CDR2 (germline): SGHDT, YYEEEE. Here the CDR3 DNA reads TGTGCCAGCAGCTCAAACGGACTAGCGGGGAGCACAGATACGCAGTATTTT. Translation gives CASSSNGLAGSTDTQYF.